This TCR beta chain was documented in a study of cytomegalovirus exposure and HLA in healthy donors. Points from the study as a whole: Reportedly, cytomegalovirus status was diagnosed with high sensitivity and specificity. Confirmation in vitro established that a few CMV-associated chains were specific for CMV antigens. In a later analysis, TCR beta V- and J-gene trimming was associated with a missense DCLRE1C variant.

Among the donors, all were healthy bone marrow donors. This clone appeared a single time. No antigen is known for it. This PCR relied on a set of 60 Vbeta primers and 13 Jbeta primers. Assay used: immunoSEQ multiplex PCR; TCRdb lists only in-frame clones, some missing. In the table there are about 110,000 clones, roughly 82% of which are singletons. V lost 3 bases, J lost 7 bases, and 4 bases stayed unmatched. Germline V gene data show CDR1 as SGHNT and CDR2 as YYREEE (reference sequence). The CDR3 length is 15 residues. The specimen was PBMCs. This clonotype was sampled from a man in his fifties or sixties in good health and CMV-seronegative. The chain employs TRBV5-4 and TRBJ1-4; 12 bases agree with TRBD1. The CDR3 bases are TGTGCCAGCAGCTCCCGGGACAGGGGGCGTGAAAAACTGTTTTTT. It codes for CASSSRDRGREKLFF.